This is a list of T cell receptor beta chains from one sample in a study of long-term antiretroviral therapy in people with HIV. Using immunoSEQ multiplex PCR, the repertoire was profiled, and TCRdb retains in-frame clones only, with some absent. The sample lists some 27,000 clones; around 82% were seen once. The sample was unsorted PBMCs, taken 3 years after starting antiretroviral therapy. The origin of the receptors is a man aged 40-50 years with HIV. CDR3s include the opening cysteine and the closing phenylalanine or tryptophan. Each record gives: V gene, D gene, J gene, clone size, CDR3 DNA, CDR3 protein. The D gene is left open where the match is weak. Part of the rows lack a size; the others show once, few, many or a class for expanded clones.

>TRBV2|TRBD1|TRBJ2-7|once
TGTGCCAGCATTCTACTACCGGGACAGGGGATCAACGAGCAGTACTTC
CASILLPGQGINEQYF
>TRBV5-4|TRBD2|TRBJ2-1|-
TGTGCCAGCAGCCCGACTAGCGGTACCTACAATGAGCAGTTCTTC
CASSPTSGTYNEQFF
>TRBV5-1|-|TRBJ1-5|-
TGCGCCAGCAGCCCGGGGGACTATGGCAATCAGCCCCAGCATTTT
CASSPGDYGNQPQHF
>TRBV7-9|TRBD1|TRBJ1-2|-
TGTGCCAGCAGCCGTGGGACAGGGGCACACTATGGCTACACCTTC
CASSRGTGAHYGYTF
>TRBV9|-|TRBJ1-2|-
TGTGCCAGCAGCTCACGTACAGGGCCTAACTATGGCTACACCTTC
CASSSRTGPNYGYTF
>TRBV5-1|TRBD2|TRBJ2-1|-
TGCGCCAGCAGCTTGGTTCTAGCGGGAAGAACTGAGCAGTTCTTC
CASSLVLAGRTEQFF
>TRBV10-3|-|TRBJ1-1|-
TGTGCCATCAGTGAGCCTGGTCGGGTGAACACTGAAGCTTTCTTT
CAISEPGRVNTEAFF
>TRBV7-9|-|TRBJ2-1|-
TGTGCCAGCAGCGGGAGTGTTAGTGAGCAGTTCTTC
CASSGSVSEQFF
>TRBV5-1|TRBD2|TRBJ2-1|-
TGCGCCAGCCGGACTAGCGGGGGGAACTCCTACAATGAGCAGTTCTTC
CASRTSGGNSYNEQFF
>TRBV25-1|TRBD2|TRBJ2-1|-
TGTGCCAGCAGTGCGGGACTAGCGAGTGAGCAGTTCTTC
CASSAGLASEQFF
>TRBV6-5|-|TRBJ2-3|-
TGTGCCAGCAGTTATGGCGGGGTGGATACGCAGTATTTT
CASSYGGVDTQYF
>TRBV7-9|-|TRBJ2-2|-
TGTGCCAGCAGCTTAAGGGGGAAAGTGGCCGGGGAGCTGTTTTTT
CASSLRGKVAGELFF
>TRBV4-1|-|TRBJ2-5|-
TGCGCCAGCAGCTCGGACGGAACCTCCCAAGAGACCCAGTACTTC
CASSSDGTSQETQYF
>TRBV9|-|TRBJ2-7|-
TGTGCCAGCAGCCCGACGGCAGGGGACGAGCAGTACTTC
CASSPTAGDEQYF
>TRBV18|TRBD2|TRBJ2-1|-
TGTGCCAGCTCACCTCCGGGACTAGCGGGAGAGGTGCAGTTCTTC
CASSPPGLAGEVQFF
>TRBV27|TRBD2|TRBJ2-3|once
TGTGCCAGCAGTCAGAGACTAGCGCCAGATACGCAGTATTTT
CASSQRLAPDTQYF
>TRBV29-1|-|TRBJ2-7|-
TGCAGCGTCGGTCCGGGACGGCCCTACGAGCAGTACTTC
CSVGPGRPYEQYF
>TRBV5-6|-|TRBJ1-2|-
TGTGCCAGCAGCTTGCATACTAACTATGGCTACACCTTC
CASSLHTNYGYTF
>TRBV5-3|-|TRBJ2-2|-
TGTGCCAGAAGCTTACCCCTAAATAGTCCGACCGGGGAGCTGTTTTTT
CARSLPLNSPTGELFF
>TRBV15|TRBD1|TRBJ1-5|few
TGTGCCACCAGCCTAGACAGGGGGCAAGGTCAGCCCCAGCATTTT
CATSLDRGQGQPQHF
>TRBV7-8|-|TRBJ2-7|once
TGTGCCAGCAGCTTAGGAACCGGGACGGGACGACACGAGCAGTACTTC
CASSLGTGTGRHEQYF
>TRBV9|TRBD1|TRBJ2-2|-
TGTGCCAGCACCGCCGTTGGACAGGGGACGAACACCGGGGAGCTGTTTTTT
CASTAVGQGTNTGELFF
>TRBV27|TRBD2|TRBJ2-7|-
TGTGCCAGCAGTTTGTTGGCTAGCGGGAGTAATACCCTCTACGAGCAGTACTTC
CASSLLASGSNTLYEQYF
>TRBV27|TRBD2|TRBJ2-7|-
TGTGCCAGCAAGGCGGGAGGAGGCTACGAGCAGTACTTC
CASKAGGGYEQYF
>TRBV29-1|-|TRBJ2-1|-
TGCAGCGTTGAAGATACGGACTCGCTTGCCTACAATGAGCAGTTCTTC
CSVEDTDSLAYNEQFF
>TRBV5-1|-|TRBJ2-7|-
TGCGCCAGCAGCTTGGAATGGGCAGGGGAGCAGTACTTC
CASSLEWAGEQYF
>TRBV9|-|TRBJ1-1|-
TGTGCCAGCAGCGTAGTCAATGGGGGAACTCACGTAAATAAGAACACTGAAGCTTTCTTT
CASSVVNGGTHVNKNTEAFF
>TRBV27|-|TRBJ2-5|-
TGTGCCAGCAAGGGAGAATACCAAGAGACCCAGTACTTC
CASKGEYQETQYF
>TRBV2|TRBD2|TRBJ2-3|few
TGTGCCAGCAGGGGAGGGGATACGCAGTATTTT
CASRGGDTQYF
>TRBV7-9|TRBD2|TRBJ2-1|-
TGTGCCAGCAGCTCGCAGGGACTAGCGGGAGGCCCCTCATACAATGAGCAGTTCTTC
CASSSQGLAGGPSYNEQFF
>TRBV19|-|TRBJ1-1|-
TGTGCCAGTAAGGGTAGGGGAACTGAAGCTTTCTTT
CASKGRGTEAFF
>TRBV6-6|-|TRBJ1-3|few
TGTGCCAGCAGTTACTCGATCCAGGGGAGGGGAAACACCATATATTTT
CASSYSIQGRGNTIYF
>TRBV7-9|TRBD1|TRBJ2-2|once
TGTGCCAGCAGCATATGGGACAGATCTTTGAACACCGGGGAGCTGTTTTTT
CASSIWDRSLNTGELFF
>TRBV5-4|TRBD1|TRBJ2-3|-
TGTGCCAGCAGCTGCCCCAGAAGACAGGGGGCTGCAGATACGCAGTATTTT
CASSCPRRQGAADTQYF
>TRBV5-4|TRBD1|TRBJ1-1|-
TGTGCCAGCAGCAGTGGACAGGGGGCCACTGAAGCTTTCTTT
CASSSGQGATEAFF